Shown below are 9 T cell receptor beta chains from a single sample sequenced in a study of CD8 T cells in Susac syndrome. RNA amounts of roughly 0.45 to 1 ug underwent reverse transcription with random hexamers. One entry per CDR3 protein results from TCRdb running MiXCR on the immunoSEQ multiplex PCR reads. The profile shows 200,000 to 250,000 distinct CDR3 sequences, less than 95% of them singletons. The sample taken for sequencing was CD4+ T cells from PBMCs. These receptors were obtained from a human donor with Susac syndrome.

This chain uses TRBV20-1 with TRBJ1-6; D is unclear. The CDR3 runs 17 residues. The germline CDR1 and CDR2 sequences are DFQATT and SNEGSKA (reference sequence). V shed 0 bases and J shed 0 bases, with 12 bases lying between them. In nucleotides, the CDR3 is TGCAGTGCTAGAGATCTATCGATGAGCTCCTATAATTCACCCCTCCACTTT. Amino acid sequence: CSARDLSMSSYNSPLHF.

J is TRBJ2-2 and V is TRBV30; 8 positions match TRBD2. This CDR3 is 15 amino acids long. The V segment lost 4 bases and the J segment 5 bases; nucleotides outside the gene matches: 9. The germline gives CDR1 GTSNPN, CDR2 SVGIG (reference sequence). CDR3 sequence: CAWTPLAGRTGELFF. CDR3 nucleotide sequence: TGTGCCTGGACCCCCCTAGCGGGCCGGACCGGGGAGCTGTTTTTT.

V usage is TRBV4-3 and J usage is TRBJ1-1; a weak D match, TRBD1 (6 bases). The V gene's germline CDR1 is LGHNA and CDR2 YSLEER. Trimming stripped 1 base from V and 0 bases from J, with 12 bases between. CDR3 size: 16 residues. In nucleotides, the CDR3 is TGCGCCAGCAGCCAAGCATCCACAGGGTTGAACACTGAAGCTTTCTTT. This sequence encodes CASSQASTGLNTEAFF.

This chain links TRBV20-1 with TRBJ2-7, with D perhaps assigned TRBD1 or TRBD2 (5 bases each). V was trimmed by 1 base and J by 6 bases, leaving 10 bases between them. CDR1 is DFQATT and CDR2 is SNEGSKA in the germline V gene (reference sequence). The CDR3 sequence is 12 residues long. The CDR3 sequence is CSARAGLGEQYF. The CDR3, as DNA: TGCAGTGCTAGAGCGGGGCTCGGCGAGCAGTACTTC.

This chain connects TRBV5-5 to TRBJ1-1; D is possibly TRBD1 (5 bases). From germline, CDR1 is SGHKS and CDR2 YYEKEE (reference sequence). The CDR3 contains 13 residues. The ends were cut back, 4 bases at V and 0 bases at J, with 7 bases in the middle. CDR3 region: CASSRQMNTEAFF. In DNA form, the CDR3 reads TGTGCCAGCAGCCGACAGATGAACACTGAAGCTTTCTTT.

Only a few counts were recorded for this clonotype. This sequence joins TRBV6-1 and TRBJ2-5, with TRBD2 as a possible D gene (7 bases). CDR1 is MNHNS and CDR2 is SASEGT in the germline V gene. CDR3 length: 14 residues. The V end was cut by 6 bases, the J end by 4 bases, with 15 bases between. The CDR3 region is CASSLAGGRETQYF. CDR3 bases: TGTGCCAGCAGCCTAGCCGGGGGGCGAGAGACCCAGTACTTC.

The genes are TRBV20-1 and TRBJ2-1, with 11 nucleotides matching TRBD2. CDR3 length equals 15 residues. Per germline, CDR1 DFQATT and CDR2 SNEGSKA (reference sequence). V shed 3 bases and J 7 bases; nucleotides not matched to a gene: 8. The CDR3 DNA reads TGCAGTGCTAGGGGGATAGCGGGGGGGCTTAATGAGCAGTTCTTC. This translates into CSARGIAGGLNEQFF.

V gene TRBV30 combines with J gene TRBJ1-5, with 7 bases matching TRBD1. From germline, CDR1 is GTSNPN and CDR2 SVGIG (reference sequence). V lost 0 bases and J lost 6; bases outside the gene matches: 8. The CDR3 contains 15 residues. CDR3 coding DNA: TGTGCCTGGAGTGTACCAGGGGGTTGGAGTCAGCCCCAGCATTTT. It specifies CAWSVPGGWSQPQHF. Combining the CDR3 with reference TRBV30 and TRBJ1-5 gives the whole variable domain SQTIHQWPATLVQPVGSPLSLECTVEGTSNPNLYWYRQAAGRGLQLLFYSVGIGQISSEVPQNLSASRPQDRQFILSSKKLLLSDSGFYLCAWSVPGGWSQPQHFGDGTRLSIL.

The rearrangement joins TRBV6-5 to TRBJ1-1; TRBD1 might be the D (5 bases). V lost 0 bases, J lost 11 bases, and 13 bases lay in between. The CDR3 covers 13 residues. Looked up from germline, CDR1 is MNHEY and CDR2 is SVGAGI. In DNA form, the CDR3 reads TGTGCCAGCAGTTACTCTCGGGGGAACGAGGCTTTCTTT. It specifies CASSYSRGNEAFF.